Below, 17 T cell receptor beta chains from the same sample are listed, as sequenced in a study of identical twins (dated by TCRdb to 2016 to 2017). The protocol used for the library was 5' RACE. TCRdb names Illumina HiSeq 2000 as the instrument used. TCRdb redid the processing of the public reads, applying fastp at Q25 and MiXCR, and retained in-frame beta chains. CDR3 protein sequences are deduplicated, and each keeps its most common genes and DNA. A total of some 440,000 distinct CDR3 sequences appear in this sample, 24% of them only once. The ten biggest clones cover 2.5% to 3.5% of the sample. These same data were also listed under a study on T cells expressing NK-cell markers.

Material: CD4+ T cells sorted from blood. Source of these receptors: a woman between 18 and 30 years old in good health.

This clonotype was recorded a few times. The V gene is TRBV3-1, the J gene TRBJ1-2, with no clear D. The CDR3 covers 13 residues. V lost 5 bases to trimming and J lost 4 bases, with 11 bases between them. Germline V gene data show CDR1 as LGHDT and CDR2 as YNNKEL (reference sequence). CDR3 amino acids: CASSSEKIYGYTF. The CDR3 nucleotides are TGTGCCAGCAGCTCGGAGAAGATCTATGGCTACACCTTC.

This clonotype was seen more than once but under ten times. The rearrangement links TRBV10-3 to TRBJ1-2; 9 bases line up with TRBD1. The CDR3 runs to 14 residues. V was clipped by 6 bases and J by 7 bases; unmatched bases: 9. Germline loops: CDR1 ENHRY, CDR2 SYGVKD. CDR3 amino acids: CAISPTGQGTGYTF. The CDR3 DNA reads as TGTGCCATCAGCCCCACGGGACAGGGAACTGGCTACACCTTC.

This clonotype came up a few times. This sequence joins TRBV7-2 and TRBJ1-6; D remains unclear. Between the trimmed V and J ends, which lost 1 base and 10 bases, there was a span of 8 bases. This CDR3 is 13 amino acids long. Germline V gene sequence: CDR1 SGHTA, CDR2 FQGNSA. CDR3 amino acids: CASSLDRESPLHF. The CDR3 DNA reads as TGTGCCAGCAGCTTAGATAGGGAATCACCCCTCCACTTT.

This clonotype has more than one count but fewer than ten. The chain links TRBV24-1 to TRBJ2-7, with D possibly matching TRBD2 (5 bases). This CDR3 is built from 15 residues. Looked up from germline, CDR1 is KGHDR and CDR2 is SFDVKD. Trimming left V 5 bases short and J 5 bases short, with 18 bases between. This CDR3 is CATSGLASSSNEQYF. CDR3 bases: TGTGCCACCAGTGGTCTAGCCTCTTCGTCCAACGAGCAGTACTTC.

This clonotype was recorded many times. The rearrangement joins TRBV29-1 to TRBJ2-5; 10 bases line up with TRBD1. The CDR3 extends over 12 amino acids. V lost 7 bases, J lost 1 base, and 0 bases stayed unmatched. Germline CDR1 SQVTM, CDR2 ANQGSEA. The DNA of the CDR3 is TGCAGCGGGACAGGGGGCCAAGAGACCCAGTACTTC. It yields the protein CSGTGGQETQYF.

This clonotype turned up a few times. The chain carries TRBV7-3 and TRBJ2-1; D unresolved. V lost 1 base to trimming and J lost 7 bases, with 29 bases between them. Per germline, CDR1 SGHTA and CDR2 FQGTGA. CDR3 length: 20 residues. This CDR3 is CASSLKLIGYDDPPKNEQFF. The CDR3 nucleotides are TGTGCCAGCAGCTTAAAACTCATTGGATACGATGACCCTCCCAAAAATGAGCAGTTCTTC.

This clonotype was found a few times. This chain connects TRBV6-2 or TRBV6-3 to TRBJ2-7; D unresolved. Trimming took 6 bases from V and 6 from J, leaving 15 bases between them. From germline, CDR1 is MNHEY and CDR2 SVGEGT. CDR3 length equals 13 residues. The CDR3 region has the DNA TGTGCCAGCAGCAGAAATGCAAGACTCGAGCAGTACTTC. It yields the protein CASSRNARLEQYF.

This clonotype was detected a few times. V and J are TRBV20-1 and TRBJ2-5; 7 bases are a match to TRBD1. With V trimmed by 4 bases and J by 1 base, 6 bases remained unmatched. This CDR3 has 14 amino acids. Germline CDR1 DFQATT, CDR2 SNEGSKA (reference sequence). The CDR3: CSATAGTAQETQYF. In nucleotides, the CDR3 is TGCAGTGCTACCGCCGGGACAGCCCAAGAGACCCAGTACTTC.

CDR3 sequence reads: CASSDGLAGPRNEQFF. Written as DNA, the CDR3 is TGTGCCAGCAGTGATGGACTAGCGGGGCCTAGGAATGAGCAGTTCTTC. J is TRBJ2-1 and V is TRBV6-1, with 12 positions matching TRBD2. The CDR3 is made up of 16 amino acids. V shed 3 bases and J 7 bases; nucleotides not matched to a gene: 7. Germline CDR1 and CDR2: MNHNS and SASEGT.

The J gene is TRBJ2-4, the V gene TRBV5-1; D is unresolved. CDR1 is SGHRS and CDR2 is YFSETQ in the germline V gene. V lost 0 bases to trimming and J lost 9 bases, with 4 bases between them. This CDR3 is 11 amino acids long. CDR3 sequence (DNA): TGCGCCAGCAGCTTGGGTCTCATTCAGTACTTC. Translating gives CASSLGLIQYF.

This chain links TRBV7-9 with TRBJ2-1; unclear D gene. Germline CDR1 SEHNR, CDR2 FQNEAQ (reference sequence). Trimming pared 1 base from V and 4 bases from J, leaving 14 bases between. The CDR3 extends over 16 amino acids. CDR3 sequence (DNA): TGTGCCAGCAGCTTAGTGATGACCCTCCCTTACAATGAGCAGTTCTTC. Translation gives CASSLVMTLPYNEQFF. Full variable domain (missing parts from reference TRBV7-9 and TRBJ2-1): DTGVSQNPRHKITKRGQNVTFRCDPISEHNRLYWYRQTLGQGPEFLTYFQNEAQLEKSRLLSDRFSAERPKGSFSTLEIQRTEQGDSAMYLCASSLVMTLPYNEQFFGPGTRLTVL.

This clonotype came up a few times. This chain joins TRBV12-3 or TRBV12-4 and TRBJ2-2; TRBD1 or TRBD2 may be the D gene (5 bases each). The CDR3 covers 12 residues. V dropped 9 bases and J dropped 9 bases, with 14 bases sitting between them. The CDR3 region is CASRDVGRELFF. CDR3 bases: TGTGCCAGTCGCGACGTGGGACGGGAGCTGTTTTTT.

This clonotype was detected a few times. The V gene is TRBV11-2, the J gene TRBJ2-2; D may match TRBD1 or TRBD2 (5 bases each). Germline V gene sequence: CDR1 SGHAT, CDR2 FQNNGV. Trimming shortened V by 8 bases and J by 7 bases, and 23 bases separated the two germline ends. The CDR3 sequence is 16 residues long. In DNA form, the CDR3 reads TGTGCCAGCCGCGAACGCGCCGGGACCAATAACGGGGAGCTGTTTTTT. Translated, it gives CASRERAGTNNGELFF. The whole variable domain, filled in from reference TRBV11-2 and TRBJ2-2, reads EAGVAQSPRYKIIEKRQSVAFWCNPISGHATLYWYQQILGQGPKLLIQFQNNGVVDDSQLPKDRFSAERLKGVDSTLKIQPAKLEDSAVYLCASRERAGTNNGELFFGEGSRLTVL.

The CDR3 loop reads CASSLRTGGLETQYF. The CDR3 DNA reads TGTGCCAGCTCACTACGGACAGGGGGCCTGGAGACCCAGTACTTC. The rearrangement joins TRBV18 to TRBJ2-5; 11 bases agree with TRBD1. V lost 4 bases and J lost 5; bases outside the gene matches: 6. Germline CDR1 and CDR2: KGHSH and LQKENI. The CDR3 is 15 amino acids.

CDR3 sequence (DNA): TGTGCCAGCAGCCTGACAGGGATTATGTACGAGCAGTACTTC. Its protein product is CASSLTGIMYEQYF. The rearrangement uses TRBV13 and TRBJ2-7; TRBD1 matches at 7 bases. This CDR3 is 14 amino acids long. V gave up 5 bases and J gave up 4 bases; unmatched junction bases: 8. CDR1 and CDR2 from the germline V gene are PRHDT and FYEKMQ (reference sequence).

The chain combines TRBV19 with TRBJ1-6; maybe TRBD1 (5 bases). The germline gives CDR1 LNHDA, CDR2 SQIVND (reference sequence). CDR3 length: 15 amino acids. Trimming took off 9 bases at V and 9 bases at J, with 21 bases between the two ends. The CDR3 coding sequence is TGTGCCAGCAAACCCTCGGGCCCGCAGGGTTCACCCCTCCACTTT. This gives the protein CASKPSGPQGSPLHF.

The V call is TRBV11-2, the J call TRBJ2-3; 7 bases agree with TRBD2. Germline V lookup: CDR1 SGHAT, CDR2 FQNNGV. The length of the CDR3 is 17 residues. With V trimmed by 3 bases and J by 0 bases, 9 bases remained unmatched. CDR3 in amino acids: CASSFLPSGESTDTQYF. CDR3 nucleotides: TGTGCCAGCAGCTTTCTTCCTAGCGGAGAAAGCACAGATACGCAGTATTTT.